What follows is one T cell receptor (beta chain) and its context. Antigen: not known. The template for TCR beta VDJ and CDR3 sequence profiling was genomic DNA. MiXCR, run by TCRdb on the reads, gives a single entry per CDR3 protein. The table lists roughly 150,000 distinct CDR3 sequences, roughly 48% of them singletons. This sample is part of a study of CD8+CD57+ T cells in acquired aplastic anemia. Study-wide results and caveats: Patients and controls shared approximately 30 CD8+ CDR3 sequences.

Per the germline V gene, CDR1 is SGHRS and CDR2 is YFSETQ. Trimming stripped 0 bases from V and 5 bases from J, with 11 bases between. This CDR3 has 15 residues. The sequenced patients had an expansion of CD8+CD57+ cells seen by flow cytometry. The rearrangement uses TRBV5-1 and TRBJ2-2; the D gene is possibly TRBD1 (5 bases). The specimen sequenced was sorted CD4+, CD8+, or CD8+CD57+ T cells (not recorded which) from PBMCs. This receptor was obtained from a human donor with aplastic anemia. The CDR3, as DNA: TGCGCCAGCAGCTTGGTGCAGGGTGGGACCGGGGAGCTGTTTTTT. It is translated as CASSLVQGGTGELFF.